These 23 T cell receptor beta chains were sequenced from one sample in a study of T cell responses to AZD1222 COVID-19 vaccine. TCRdb's copy holds only in-frame clones and misses some; the assay was immunoSEQ multiplex PCR. The table includes some 190,000 clones, roughly nine tenths detected once. The sequences come from peripheral blood, collected on day 0 of AZD1222 vaccination. These receptors came from an adult in good health.

The chain carries TRBV5-1 and TRBJ2-3, with 8 bases fitting TRBD2. CDR3 length: 20 amino acids. J lost 3 bases, V lost 5 bases, and 23 bases had no gene match. Germline V gene data show CDR1 as SGHRS and CDR2 as YFSETQ. CDR3 nucleotides: TGCGCCAGCAGTTCTACAAAGCGGGGGACGCGGCGCGGGACGACAGATACGCAGTATTTT. Its translation is CASSSTKRGTRRGTTDTQYF.

This clone was recorded once. V and J are TRBV27 and TRBJ2-1; D tentatively reads TRBD1 or TRBD2 (5 bases each). CDR1 is MNHEY and CDR2 is SMNVEV in the germline V gene (reference sequence). V gave up 5 bases and J gave up 5 bases, with 13 bases separating them. The CDR3 is 14 residues long. Here the CDR3 reads CASSTPGTNNEQFF. The CDR3 DNA follows: TGTGCCAGCAGTACCCCGGGGACCAACAATGAGCAGTTCTTC.

The sample holds one count of this clone. This chain links TRBV30 with TRBJ1-1; D remains unclear. Trimming left V 4 bases short and J 5 bases short, with 11 bases between. The CDR3 extends over 12 amino acids. The V gene's germline CDR1 is GTSNPN and CDR2 SVGIG (reference sequence). Written as DNA, the CDR3 is TGTGCCTGGACCATTGGTAGAACTGAAGCTTTCTTT. It codes for CAWTIGRTEAFF.

V is TRBV5-1 and J is TRBJ2-2; D gene uncertain. The CDR3 contains 14 residues. Germline CDR1 is SGHRS and CDR2 is YFSETQ. Trimming pared 0 bases from V and 5 bases from J, leaving 8 bases between. CDR3 in amino acids: CASSLVPGTGELFF. The DNA of the CDR3 is TGCGCCAGCAGCTTGGTACCGGGTACCGGGGAGCTGTTTTTT.

The chain combines TRBV7-9 with TRBJ1-2, with TRBD1 as a possible D gene (6 bases). The CDR3 is 15 amino acids. CDR1 is SEHNR and CDR2 is FQNEAQ in the germline V gene (reference sequence). The ends were cut back, 5 bases at V and 6 bases at J, with 19 bases in the middle. The DNA for the CDR3 is TGTGCCAGCAGCCTCACTGGGGGCAGGCTTCATGGCTACACCTTC. Protein: CASSLTGGRLHGYTF.

The CDR3 sequence is CASSQGIRQPQHF. CDR3 nucleotides: TGTGCCAGCAGCCAAGGGATAAGACAGCCCCAGCATTTT. The chain couples TRBV3-1 (or the pseudogene TRBV3-2) to TRBJ1-5; D is uncertain. With 1 base removed from V and 7 bases from J, the gap between germline ends came to 8 bases. This CDR3 is 13 amino acids long. Germline CDR1 reads LGHDT; CDR2 reads YNNKEL (reference sequence).

In this sample, this clone turned up once. The chain uses TRBV5-1 and TRBJ1-1; a possible D gene is TRBD1 (5 bases). This CDR3 has 14 amino acids. Germline V lookup: CDR1 SGHRS, CDR2 YFSETQ. Trimming pared 4 bases from V and 1 base from J, leaving 11 bases between. In nucleotides, the CDR3 is TGCGCCAGCAGCGCTACAGGACCGAACACTGAAGCTTTCTTT. This gives the protein CASSATGPNTEAFF.

The rearrangement uses TRBV24-1 and TRBJ2-2; the D is unclear. V was cut by 8 bases and J by 2 bases, with 8 bases left in between. The CDR3 is made up of 13 amino acids. Germline assignment: CDR1 KGHDR and CDR2 SFDVKD. The CDR3 loop reads CATTNTNTGELFF. The CDR3 nucleotides are TGTGCCACCACCAACACCAACACCGGGGAGCTGTTTTTT.

This chain uses TRBV20-1 with TRBJ2-1; 7 bases line up with TRBD1. CDR3 length: 11 residues. Germline assignment: CDR1 DFQATT and CDR2 SNEGSKA (reference sequence). After removal of 6 bases from V and 8 bases from J, the junction contained 4 bases not matched to a gene. CDR3 DNA: TGCAGTGCGCACAGGGGCTATGAGCAGTTCTTC. This translates into CSAHRGYEQFF.

The rearrangement joins TRBV10-3 to TRBJ2-1; D is unresolved. The CDR3 runs to 14 residues. Trimming stripped 2 bases from V and 0 bases from J, with 5 bases between. CDR1 and CDR2 (germline): ENHRY, SYGVKD. The CDR3 DNA follows: TGTGCCATCAGTGAGGTCAGCTCCTACAATGAGCAGTTCTTC. The encoded protein is CAISEVSSYNEQFF.

The chain uses TRBV15 and TRBJ1-1, with D tentatively TRBD1 (5 bases). This CDR3 has 14 amino acids. V was pared by 6 bases and J by 5 bases, with 16 bases between. From germline, CDR1 is LNHNV and CDR2 YYDKDF (reference sequence). This CDR3 reads CATRKKGRKTEAFF. In DNA form, the CDR3 reads TGTGCCACCAGAAAAAAGGGACGGAAGACTGAAGCTTTCTTT.

A single count supports this clone. J is TRBJ2-3 and V is TRBV25-1, with TRBD1 identical over 8 bases. The CDR3 totals 14 residues. V trimming: 4 bases; J trimming: 6 bases; junction bases outside the gene matches: 6. Germline lookup yields CDR1 MGHDK and CDR2 SYGVNS. In DNA form, the CDR3 reads TGTGCCAGCAGTGTGGACAGGGCGTGGGATACGCAGTATTTT. This encodes CASSVDRAWDTQYF.

V and J are TRBV7-2 and TRBJ2-7; D possibly corresponds to TRBD1 (6 bases). This CDR3 comprises 17 residues. Trimming removed 2 bases from V and 3 bases from J, with 20 bases in between. Germline lookup yields CDR1 SGHTA and CDR2 FQGNSA. CDR3 loop: CASSLFNWGRGGYEQYF. The CDR3 bases are TGTGCCAGCAGCTTATTTAATTGGGGGCGCGGAGGCTACGAGCAGTACTTC.

This rearrangement joins TRBV2 to TRBJ2-5; 7 bases map to TRBD2. The trim removed 3 bases at V and 2 bases at J, leaving 6 bases unmatched. CDR1 is SNHLY, CDR2 FYNNEI, per germline. The CDR3 spans 15 residues. In DNA form, the CDR3 reads TGTGCCAGCAGTGACTCCCGGGACTATCAAGAGACCCAGTACTTC. Translation gives CASSDSRDYQETQYF.

On this clone: The identical CDR3 is also encoded by other nucleotide sequences in the sample. The rearrangement joins TRBV9 to TRBJ2-2; no firm D call. Per the germline V gene, CDR1 is SGDLS and CDR2 is YYNGEE. This CDR3 has 12 residues. The V end was cut by 2 bases, the J end by 2 bases, with 1 base between. The CDR3 bases are TGTGCCAGCAGCGTCAACACCGGGGAGCTGTTTTTT. Protein product: CASSVNTGELFF.

V is TRBV23-1 and J is TRBJ1-4; TRBD1 might be the D (5 bases). TRBV23-1 is an open reading frame whose function is uncertain. This CDR3 spans 15 amino acids. Trimming took 1 base from V and 8 from J, leaving 14 bases between them. The CDR3 here is CASSQFWGITEKLFF. The DNA for the CDR3 is TGCGCCAGCAGTCAATTCTGGGGGATTACCGAAAAACTGTTTTTT.

This sequence joins TRBV19 and TRBJ2-1, with D possibly being TRBD2 (6 bases). CDR3 length: 13 amino acids. Germline V gene sequence: CDR1 LNHDA, CDR2 SQIVND (reference sequence). Trimming took 5 bases from V and 2 from J, leaving 7 bases between them. The CDR3 DNA follows: TGTGCCAGTAGTCGCGGGGCCTACAATGAGCAGTTCTTC. This codes for CASSRGAYNEQFF.

CDR3 loop: CAWSVGDSGNTIYF. CDR3 DNA: TGTGCCTGGAGTGTAGGGGACAGTGGAAACACCATATATTTT. The genes are TRBV30 and TRBJ1-3; 7 nucleotides match TRBD1. Germline CDR1 reads GTSNPN; CDR2 reads SVGIG (reference sequence). The CDR3 covers 14 residues. The trim removed 0 bases at V and 3 bases at J, leaving 2 bases unmatched.

This chain joins TRBV28 and TRBJ1-1; TRBD1 is a possible D gene (5 bases). Germline CDR1 MDHEN, CDR2 SYDVKM. The CDR3 covers 16 residues. Trimming stripped 3 bases from V and 5 bases from J, with 19 bases between. The CDR3 sequence: CASSFGPGRGRTEAFF. The CDR3, as DNA: TGTGCCAGCAGTTTTGGACCGGGTCGGGGGAGGACTGAAGCTTTCTTT.

The chain links TRBV4-3 to TRBJ1-1; D remains ambiguous. Per the germline V gene, CDR1 is LGHNA and CDR2 is YSLEER. Trimming took 0 bases from V and 8 from J, leaving 16 bases between them. The CDR3 covers 15 residues. The CDR3 sequence is CASSQDLFVMNEAFF. The CDR3 coding sequence is TGCGCCAGCAGCCAAGATCTGTTCGTGATGAACGAAGCTTTCTTT.

The rearrangement joins TRBV27 to TRBJ1-2, with 7 bases fitting TRBD1. V gave up 0 bases and J gave up 7 bases; unmatched junction bases: 8. This CDR3 has 15 residues. The germline CDR1 and CDR2 sequences are MNHEY and SMNVEV (reference sequence). CDR3 in amino acids: CASSLSTQGGSGYTF. The CDR3 DNA follows: TGTGCCAGCAGTTTATCGACTCAAGGGGGCTCTGGCTACACCTTC.

This rearrangement joins TRBV12-3 or TRBV12-4 to TRBJ2-5, with a tentative D call TRBD2 (6 bases). Trimming cost V 8 bases and J 3 bases, with 13 bases left between them. CDR3 length: 13 amino acids. The CDR3 DNA follows: TGTGCCAGCCTTTTTAGCGGAGAAGAGACCCAGTACTTC. Encoded protein: CASLFSGEETQYF.

The CDR3 nucleotides read TGTGCCAGCAGTTTTGTCCTGTCGGGCACAGATACGCAGTATTTT. Its protein is CASSFVLSGTDTQYF. The chain links TRBV27 to TRBJ2-3; no definite D call. Germline-derived CDR1 and CDR2 are MNHEY and SMNVEV (reference sequence). The CDR3 sequence is 15 residues long. V was trimmed by 3 bases and J by 1 base, leaving 11 bases between them.